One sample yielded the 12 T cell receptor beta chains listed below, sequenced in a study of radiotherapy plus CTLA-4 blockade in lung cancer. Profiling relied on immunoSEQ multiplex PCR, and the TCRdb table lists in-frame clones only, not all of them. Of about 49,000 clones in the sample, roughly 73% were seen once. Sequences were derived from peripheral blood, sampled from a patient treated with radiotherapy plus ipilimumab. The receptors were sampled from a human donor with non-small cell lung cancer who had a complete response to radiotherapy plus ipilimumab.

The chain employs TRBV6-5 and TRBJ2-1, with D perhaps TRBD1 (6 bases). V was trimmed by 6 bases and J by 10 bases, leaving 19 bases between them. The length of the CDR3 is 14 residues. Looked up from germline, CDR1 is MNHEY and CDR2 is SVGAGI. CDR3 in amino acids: CASSQGWGSGEQFF. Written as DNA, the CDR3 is TGTGCCAGCAGCCAGGGGTGGGGAAGCGGCGAGCAGTTCTTC.

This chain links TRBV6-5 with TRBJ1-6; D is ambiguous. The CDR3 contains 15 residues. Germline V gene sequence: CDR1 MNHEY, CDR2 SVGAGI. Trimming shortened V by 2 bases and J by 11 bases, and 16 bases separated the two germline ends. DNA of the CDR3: TGTGCCAGCAGTTACGATGGAGTTTCATCTGCACCCCTCCACTTT. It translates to CASSYDGVSSAPLHF.

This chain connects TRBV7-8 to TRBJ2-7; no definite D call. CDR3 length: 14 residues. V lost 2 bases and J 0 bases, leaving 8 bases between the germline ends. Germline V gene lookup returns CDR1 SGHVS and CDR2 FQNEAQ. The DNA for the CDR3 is TGTGCCAGCAGCTTAACCCCCAGCTCCTACGAGCAGTACTTC. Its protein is CASSLTPSSYEQYF.

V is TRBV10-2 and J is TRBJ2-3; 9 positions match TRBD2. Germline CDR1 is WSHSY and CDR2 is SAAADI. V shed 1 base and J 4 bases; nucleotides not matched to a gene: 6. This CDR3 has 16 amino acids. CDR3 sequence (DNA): TGCGCCAGCAGTGAGTGGGTAGCGGGAGTGGCAGATACGCAGTATTTT. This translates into CASSEWVAGVADTQYF.

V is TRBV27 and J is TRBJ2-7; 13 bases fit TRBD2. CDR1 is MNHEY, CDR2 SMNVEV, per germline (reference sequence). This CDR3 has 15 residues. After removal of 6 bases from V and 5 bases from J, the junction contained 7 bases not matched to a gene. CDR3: CASRGTSGKSDEQYF. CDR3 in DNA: TGTGCCAGCAGGGGGACTAGCGGGAAGTCGGACGAGCAGTACTTC.

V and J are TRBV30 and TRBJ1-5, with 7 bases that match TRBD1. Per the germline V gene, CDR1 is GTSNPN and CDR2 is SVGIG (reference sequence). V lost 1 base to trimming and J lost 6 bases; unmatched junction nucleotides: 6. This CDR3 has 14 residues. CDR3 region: CAWSGGTDIQPQHF. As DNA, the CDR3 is TGTGCCTGGAGTGGAGGGACAGATATTCAGCCCCAGCATTTT. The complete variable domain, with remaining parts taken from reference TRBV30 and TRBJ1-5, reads SQTIHQWPATLVQPVGSPLSLECTVEGTSNPNLYWYRQAAGRGLQLLFYSVGIGQISSEVPQNLSASRPQDRQFILSSKKLLLSDSGFYLCAWSGGTDIQPQHFGDGTRLSIL.

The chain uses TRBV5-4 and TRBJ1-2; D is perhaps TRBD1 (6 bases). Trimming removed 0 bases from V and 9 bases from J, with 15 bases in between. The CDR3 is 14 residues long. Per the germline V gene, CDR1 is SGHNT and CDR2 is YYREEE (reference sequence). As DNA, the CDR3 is TGTGCCAGCAGCTTGGCAGGGGAATTTTCTCGCTACACCTTC. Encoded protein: CASSLAGEFSRYTF.

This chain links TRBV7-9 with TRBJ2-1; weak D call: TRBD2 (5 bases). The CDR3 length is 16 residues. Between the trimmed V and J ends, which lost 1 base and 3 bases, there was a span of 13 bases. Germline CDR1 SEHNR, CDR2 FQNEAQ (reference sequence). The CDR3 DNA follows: TGTGCCAGCAGCTTAGGATCCAGCGGTTACTACAATGAGCAGTTCTTC. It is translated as CASSLGSSGYYNEQFF.

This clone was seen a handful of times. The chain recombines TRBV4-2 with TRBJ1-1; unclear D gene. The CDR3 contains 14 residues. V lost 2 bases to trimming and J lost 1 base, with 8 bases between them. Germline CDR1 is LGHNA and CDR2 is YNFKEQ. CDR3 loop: CASSQRVGNTEAFF. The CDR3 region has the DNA TGTGCCAGCAGCCAACGGGTCGGGAACACTGAAGCTTTCTTT.

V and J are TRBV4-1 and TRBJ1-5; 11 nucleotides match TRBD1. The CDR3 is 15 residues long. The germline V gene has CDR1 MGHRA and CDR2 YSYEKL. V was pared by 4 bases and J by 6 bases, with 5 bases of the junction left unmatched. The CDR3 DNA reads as TGCGCCAGCAGCCGGTCCGGGACAGGGGGTCAGCCCCAGCATTTT. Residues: CASSRSGTGGQPQHF.

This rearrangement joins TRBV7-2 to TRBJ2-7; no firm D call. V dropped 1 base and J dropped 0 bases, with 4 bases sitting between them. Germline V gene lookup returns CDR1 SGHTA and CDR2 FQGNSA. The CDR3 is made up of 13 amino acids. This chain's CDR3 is CASSLGHSYEQYF. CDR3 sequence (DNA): TGTGCCAGCAGCTTAGGACACTCCTACGAGCAGTACTTC.

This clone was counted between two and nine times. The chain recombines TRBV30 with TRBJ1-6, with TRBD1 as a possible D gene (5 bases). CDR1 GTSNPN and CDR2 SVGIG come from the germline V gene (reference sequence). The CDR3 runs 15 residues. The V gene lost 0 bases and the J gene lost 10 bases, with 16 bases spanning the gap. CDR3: CAWSVGWGERSPLHF. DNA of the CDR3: TGTGCCTGGAGTGTAGGGTGGGGGGAGCGCTCACCCCTCCACTTT.